Here is one T cell receptor (beta chain) with its context. This receptor's antigen is unknown. One end of the junction fails to match germline, which may point to a read error. A MiSeq instrument was used for deep resolution sequencing, which targeted depths ranging from 1 in 1 million up to 1 in 200,000 T cells, with coverage averaging 10x for each clonotype. TCR beta libraries were generated with the immunoSEQ hsTCRB Kit. Per the original workflow: The data were analyzed with ImmunoSEQ Analyzer and ImmunoSEQ Data Assistant, and V, D and J gene assignments followed IMGT definitions. Clonality, which ranges from 0 to 1, was calculated as one minus the normalized Shannon entropy of productive rearrangement frequencies. Only overrepresented clonotypes making up at least 0.05% of the repertoire of each patient were included in the public clonotype analysis. Thirteen age-matched healthy donor repertoires from immuneACCESS were used as controls for clonality. TCRdb mirrors the immuneACCESS table, restricted to in-frame sequences. Some clones are absent from its copies; in checked studies, under half trace to an unresolved V gene, and the reason for the others is unknown. V and J calls and clone size are as listed in that table; D and trimming were resolved from the DNA. In this sample the table shows 50,000 or so clones, 83% of which occur a single time. The ten largest clones represent around 21% of the sample.

The data belong to a study of cytotoxic CD8 clonotypes in ibrutinib-treated CLL (dated by TCRdb to the early 2020s). Regarding the research as a whole: The cohort was composed of ten to eleven relapsed/refractory and around 14 treatment-naive patients; IGHV unmutated status was identified in roughly 17 patients. Responses were partial in roughly 25 patients and complete in 2; after median about 63 months follow-up, 14 stayed in remission and about 12 progressed. Response samples were obtained after a median of roughly eleven months of treatment, with a range of roughly 6 to 40 months. Samples averaged roughly 280,000 productive templates and some 96,000 productive rearrangements. Of the 90 or so participants in the trial, about two dozen had longitudinal samples available. Cryopreserved peripheral blood mononuclear cells were collected at three points: before therapy, at response, and at either sustained remission or disease progression. Patients were still on ibrutinib when every remission and progressive disease sample was collected.

The CDR3 starts with the cysteine, ends with the phenylalanine, and has 13 residues. The kept DNA is CDR3 alone, 39 bases in frame from the first base. According to the germline V gene, CDR1 reads SGHTA and CDR2 reads FQGNSA. The sample's time point label is to be understood as: around 25 months on ibrutinib. Approximately 2 micrograms of genomic DNA were extracted from cryopreserved PBMCs for TCR beta library preparation. Longitudinal blood samples from CLL patients receiving ibrutinib monotherapy were subjected to high-throughput TCR beta sequencing. The patients were enrolled in a single-center, open-label phase 2 trial of ibrutinib monotherapy. The investigation overall reported the following: Sampling times were not matched between patients in sustained remission and patients whose disease was progressing, and lymph node repertoires were not examined. Public clonotypes were found to be uncommon and were observed to contract or remain stable during treatment; the increase in clonality was shown to reflect expansion of private clonotypes at ibrutinib response. Baseline clonality was found to be higher than that of age-matched healthy donors and was strongly correlated with circulating CD8+ T-cell counts. An increase in clonality was observed at ibrutinib response, with clonality remaining stable during sustained remission and falling back toward baseline at progression.

This TCR came from a human donor with chronic lymphocytic leukemia. This receptor chain uses TRBV7-2 and TRBJ2-7; the D gene cannot be named for sure. The sample here was PBMCs, taken after 24 months of ibrutinib treatment. The sequence in DNA is TGTGCCAGCAGCAACACTCCTTCCTACGAGCGGTACTTC. It encodes CASSNTPSYERYF.